The TCR beta chain under discussion was sequenced for a study of T cell responses to AZD1222 COVID-19 vaccine (dated by TCRdb to about 2021). With regard to the full study: TCR sequencing covered more than 230 trial participants: 200 to 210 given two doses of AZD1222 and about 26 given two doses of MenACWY control vaccine. Trial participants were enrolled by age into subgroups of 18-55, 56-69 and 70-plus years, and roughly 150, 30 and 60 TCR-sequenced participants, respectively, were included in these subgroups. Findings and caveats that apply to the study as a whole: Vaccine-associated CD4 TCRs spanned the whole spike protein, with dominant responses in regions 160-218 and 743-854. After two AZD1222 doses, both the breadth and the depth of spike-specific TCRs were significantly higher than at day 0 and than in MenACWY recipients. Only 5 to 7 AZD1222 recipients were SARS-CoV-2 seropositive at baseline, limiting conclusions about previously exposed vaccinees. Because no day 14 peak-response samples were available, the repertoires could be characterized only after the peak T cell response. The 56-69-year group was small, and its depth increase did not reach significance, likely because of low power. Participants were mostly white British, with more females than males. The authors suggested clonal diversity may have been underestimated. Nearly half of unique spike-specific TCRs reportedly recognized epitopes outside regions mutated in the B.1.351 and B.1.1.7 variants.

V and J lose 2 bases and 3 bases, and a span of 8 bases separates them. The CDR3 has 14 amino acids, counting the end cysteine and phenylalanine. Here the CDR3 DNA is all that survives: 42 bases in frame from base 1. The CDR1 and CDR2 encoded by the germline V gene are MNHEY and SVGEGT. As concerns this clone: It has no known antigen specificity. There are no base qualities to consult, and no much larger clone falls within one base.

Reading the label with the study, this specimen's time point is: about 28 days (+/-7) after the second vaccine dose. AZD1222 recipients given second doses at about 4 weeks or at about 12 weeks were pooled, since spike-specific TCR depth and breadth were not found to differ between the two schedules. The vaccinee samples were drawn from two UK trials, COV001 and COV002, one of which was a single-blind randomized controlled phase 2/3 trial testing AZD1222 (ChAdOx1 nCoV-19) in healthy adults. For TCRbeta chain sequencing, PBMC samples were collected from trial participants at day 0 and at day 28 after the second dose. The CDR3 regions of human TCRbeta chains were analyzed by immunosequencing. The original methods were these. Repertoire TCRs were checked for matches against a reference library of SARS-CoV-2-specific TCRs that had been generated using the MIRA antigen-specificity platform. Breadth was defined as the fraction of unique TCRs that were SARS-CoV-2-associated, and depth was defined as the fraction of total T cells that were SARS-CoV-2-associated. Using the MIRA data, every spike-specific TCR was mapped to the spike region that the TCR reacted to and assigned to either a CD4 or a CD8 class. Log10-transformed breadth and depth values were compared by one-way ANOVA with Sidak's multiple comparisons tests. TCRdb carries this immuneACCESS record with in-frame sequences only. Its versions omit some clonotypes, under half of them owing to an unresolved V gene in the studies checked, with the rest unexplained. From that table come the V and J calls and clone size; the DNA was used to work out D and trimming. The sample data list 80,000 to 100,000 clones, and approximately 88% of these were observed just once. Around 5% of the sample is held by the ten biggest clonotypes.

The receptor was derived from an adult who received the AZD1222 COVID-19 vaccine. The sequencing here drew on peripheral blood, taken 28 days after the second AZD1222 dose. The chain is assembled from TRBV6-2 or TRBV6-3 and TRBJ1-5; a tentative D match to TRBD1 spans 6 bases. Here is the DNA: TGTGCCAGCAGTTACACAGGGAACAATCAGCCCCAGCATTTT. Translation gives CASSYTGNNQPQHF.